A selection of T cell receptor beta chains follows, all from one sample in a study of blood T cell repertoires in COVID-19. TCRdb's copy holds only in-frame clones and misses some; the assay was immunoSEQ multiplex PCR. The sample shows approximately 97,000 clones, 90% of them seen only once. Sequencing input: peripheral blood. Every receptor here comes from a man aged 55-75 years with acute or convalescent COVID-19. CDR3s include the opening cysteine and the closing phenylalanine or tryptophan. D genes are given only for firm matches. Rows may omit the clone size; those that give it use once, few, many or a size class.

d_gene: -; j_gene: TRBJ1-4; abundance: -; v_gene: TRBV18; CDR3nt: TGTGCCAGCTCACGGGACACCCTTGCAACTAATGAAAAACTGTTTTTT; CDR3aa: CASSRDTLATNEKLFF
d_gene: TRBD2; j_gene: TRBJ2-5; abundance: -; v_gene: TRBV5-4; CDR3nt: TGTGCCACGGCTTCTCTAGCGGGGGGCCTATACCAAGAGACCCAGTACTTC; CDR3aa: CATASLAGGLYQETQYF
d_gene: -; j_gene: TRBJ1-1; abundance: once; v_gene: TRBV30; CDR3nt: TGTGCCTGCCAGGGATATGTAGGGTCCACTGAAGCTTTCTTT; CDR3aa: CACQGYVGSTEAFF
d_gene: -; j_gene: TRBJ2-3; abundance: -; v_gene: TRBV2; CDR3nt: TGTGCCAGCAGGTGGTCGTTAGCGACAGATACGCAGTATTTT; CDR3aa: CASRWSLATDTQYF
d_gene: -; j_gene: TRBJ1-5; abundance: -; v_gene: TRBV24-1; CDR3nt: TGTGCCACCAGGGCGGGCCGGCGGGGCAATCAGCCCCAGCATTTT; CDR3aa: CATRAGRRGNQPQHF
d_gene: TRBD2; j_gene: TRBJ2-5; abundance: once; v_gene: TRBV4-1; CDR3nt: TGCGCCAGCAGCCAAGATGTCAGCGGGGCCGCGTTGGGGGAGACCCAGTACTTC; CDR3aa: CASSQDVSGAALGETQYF
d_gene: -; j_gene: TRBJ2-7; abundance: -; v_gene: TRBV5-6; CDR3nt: TGTGCCAGCAGTAAACAGGGTTCCTACGAGCAGTACTTC; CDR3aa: CASSKQGSYEQYF
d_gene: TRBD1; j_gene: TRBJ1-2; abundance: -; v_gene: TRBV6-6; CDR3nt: TGTGCCAGCAGTGAGCGCGGGACAGTATTTGGCTACACCTTC; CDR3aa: CASSERGTVFGYTF
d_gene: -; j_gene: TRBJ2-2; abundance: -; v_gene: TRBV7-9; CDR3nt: TGTGCCAGCAGCCTTAGAATGGTACCAAACACCGGGGAGCTGTTTTTT; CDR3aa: CASSLRMVPNTGELFF
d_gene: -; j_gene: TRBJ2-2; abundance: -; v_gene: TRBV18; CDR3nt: TGTGCCAGCTCACCCAGCAGGGTTGACACCGGGGAGCTGTTTTTT; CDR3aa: CASSPSRVDTGELFF
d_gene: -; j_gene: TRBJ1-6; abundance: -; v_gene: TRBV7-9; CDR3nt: TGTGCCAGCACCTTCTTGGGGGGAAAGTATTCACCCCTCCACTTT; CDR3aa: CASTFLGGKYSPLHF
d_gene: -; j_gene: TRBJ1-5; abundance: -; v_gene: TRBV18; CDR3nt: TGTGCCAGCTCCCCGGAGAGGTCTCAGCCCCAGCATTTT; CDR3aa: CASSPERSQPQHF
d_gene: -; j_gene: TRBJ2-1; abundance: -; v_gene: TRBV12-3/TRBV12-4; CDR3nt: TGTGCCAGCAGACTCAGGGATGAGCAGTTCTTC; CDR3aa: CASRLRDEQFF
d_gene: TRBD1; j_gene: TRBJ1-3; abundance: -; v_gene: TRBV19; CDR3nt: TGTGCCAGTTCTCAACTACGGGACAGACTCTCTGGAAACACCATATATTTT; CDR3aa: CASSQLRDRLSGNTIYF
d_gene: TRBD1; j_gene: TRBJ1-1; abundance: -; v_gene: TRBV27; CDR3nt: TGTGCCAGCAGAAGACAGGGAGAGGGCACTGAAGCTTTCTTT; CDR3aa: CASRRQGEGTEAFF
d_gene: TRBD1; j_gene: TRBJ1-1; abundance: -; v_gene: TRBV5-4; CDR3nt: TGTGCCAGCGTCCGACAGGGGGCCACTGAAGCTTTCTTT; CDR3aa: CASVRQGATEAFF
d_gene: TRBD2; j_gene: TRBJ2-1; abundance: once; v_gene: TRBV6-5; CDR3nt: TGTGCCAGCAGTTACTCGGGACTAGCTAGAGAGCAGTTCTTC; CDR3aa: CASSYSGLAREQFF
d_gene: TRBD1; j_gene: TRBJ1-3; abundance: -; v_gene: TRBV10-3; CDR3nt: TGTGCCATCAGTGAGAGCTACGGGACAGGGGAAAACACCATATATTTT; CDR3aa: CAISESYGTGENTIYF
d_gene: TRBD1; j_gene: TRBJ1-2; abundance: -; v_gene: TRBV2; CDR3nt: TGTGCCAGCAGTACAGGGGGATCGAGAGACTACACCTTC; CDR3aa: CASSTGGSRDYTF
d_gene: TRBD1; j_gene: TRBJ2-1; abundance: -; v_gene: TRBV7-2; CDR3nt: TGTGCCAGCGGCCGAGGGGACAGGGGGTTCTTC; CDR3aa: CASGRGDRGFF
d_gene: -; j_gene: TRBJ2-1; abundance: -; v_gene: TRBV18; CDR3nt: TGTGCCAGCTCACTAGCAATCAATGAGCAGTTCTTC; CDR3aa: CASSLAINEQFF
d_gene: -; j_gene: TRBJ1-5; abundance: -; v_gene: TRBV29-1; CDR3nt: TGCAGCGTTGCCATTTCCAGTGATCAGCCCCAGCATTTT; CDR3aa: CSVAISSDQPQHF
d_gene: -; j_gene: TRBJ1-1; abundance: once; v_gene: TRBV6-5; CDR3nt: TGTGCCAGCAGAGACAGGCAAAACACTGAAGCTTTCTTT; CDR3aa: CASRDRQNTEAFF
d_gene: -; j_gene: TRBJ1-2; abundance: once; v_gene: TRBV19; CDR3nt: TGTGCCAGTAACCGGACAGACCTTTATGGCTACACCTTC; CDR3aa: CASNRTDLYGYTF
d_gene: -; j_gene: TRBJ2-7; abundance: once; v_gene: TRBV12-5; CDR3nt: TGTGCTAGTGGAAAAGGGGTCTCCTACGAGCAGTACTTC; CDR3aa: CASGKGVSYEQYF
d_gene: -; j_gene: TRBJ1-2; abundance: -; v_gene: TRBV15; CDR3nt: TGTGCCACCAGCAGAGATCAGGGGAAAGCCTATGGCTACACCTTC; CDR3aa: CATSRDQGKAYGYTF
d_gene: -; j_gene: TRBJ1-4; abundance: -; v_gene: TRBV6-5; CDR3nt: TGTGCCAGCAGTTACGGAGGGTCTGGCGAAAAACTGTTTTTT; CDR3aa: CASSYGGSGEKLFF
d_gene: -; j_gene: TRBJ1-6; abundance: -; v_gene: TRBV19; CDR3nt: TGTGCCAGTAGGAGCGAGTGGAGATCACCCCTCCACTTT; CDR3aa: CASRSEWRSPLHF
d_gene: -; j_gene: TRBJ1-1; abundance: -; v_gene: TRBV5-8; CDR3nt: TGTGCCAGCAGCTTGAGACAGGCGAACACTGAAGCTTTCTTT; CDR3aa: CASSLRQANTEAFF
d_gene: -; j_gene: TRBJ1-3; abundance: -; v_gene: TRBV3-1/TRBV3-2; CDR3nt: TGTGCCAGCAGCCAAGATGGGGGGGATGGAAACACCATATATTTT; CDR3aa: CASSQDGGDGNTIYF
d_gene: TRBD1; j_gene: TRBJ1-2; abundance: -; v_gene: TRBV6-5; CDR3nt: TGTGCCAGCAGCCGGGACAGGGAGGCCTATGGCTACACCTTC; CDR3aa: CASSRDREAYGYTF
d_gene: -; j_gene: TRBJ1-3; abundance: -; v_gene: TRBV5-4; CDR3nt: TGTGCCAGCAGCCCTAGTGGACATGCCGGAAACACCATATATTTT; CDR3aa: CASSPSGHAGNTIYF
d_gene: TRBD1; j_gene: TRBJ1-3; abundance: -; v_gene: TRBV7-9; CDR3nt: TGTGCCAGCAGCCCGCAGGGACAGTCTGGAAACACCATATATTTT; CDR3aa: CASSPQGQSGNTIYF
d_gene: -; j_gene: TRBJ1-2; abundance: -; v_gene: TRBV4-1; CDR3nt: TGCGCCAGCAGCCAAGATATGGGGGTAGCGGATACTTATAACTATGGCTACACCTTC; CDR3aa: CASSQDMGVADTYNYGYTF
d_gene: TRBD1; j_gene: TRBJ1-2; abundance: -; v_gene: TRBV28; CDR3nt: TGTGCCAGCAGTTCCGGACAGGAGGACTATGGCTACACCTTC; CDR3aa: CASSSGQEDYGYTF